The 10 T cell receptor beta chains in this list originate from one sample, sequenced in a study of OX40 agonist ivuxolimab in advanced cancers. The table came from immunoSEQ multiplex PCR; TCRdb's copy has only in-frame clones and leaves some out. This sample has about 98,000 clones, with around 92% found just once. The material was CD4+ or CD8+ T cells sorted from blood, obtained in a trial of the OX40 agonist ivuxolimab. The receptors were sampled from an adult with an advanced solid tumor such as melanoma, head and neck, liver or kidney cancer.

V is TRBV4-1 and J is TRBJ1-1; D call uncertain. Between the trimmed V and J ends, which lost 1 base and 7 bases, there was a span of 13 bases. The CDR3 contains 14 residues. Germline V gene lookup returns CDR1 MGHRA and CDR2 YSYEKL. The CDR3 loop is CASSQGRNGDEAFF. CDR3 DNA sequence: TGCGCCAGCAGCCAAGGGAGAAATGGAGATGAAGCTTTCTTT.

The chain has TRBV19 and TRBJ1-5, with D tentatively TRBD1 (5 bases). This CDR3 contains 17 residues. Trimming cost V 5 bases and J 7 bases, with 24 bases left between them. Germline values: CDR1 LNHDA, CDR2 SQIVND (reference sequence). The DNA of the CDR3 is TGTGCCAGTAGTCACATTCTCGACGCGGGGGGTAGACAGCCCCAGCATTTT. Protein: CASSHILDAGGRQPQHF.

The rearrangement joins TRBV15 to TRBJ1-5, with a tentative D call TRBD1 (5 bases). V lost 6 bases and J 0 bases, leaving 12 bases between the germline ends. Germline V lookup: CDR1 LNHNV, CDR2 YYDKDF (reference sequence). CDR3 length: 15 residues. Here the CDR3 reads CATSTGDYSNQPQHF. The CDR3 nucleotides read TGTGCCACCAGTACGGGGGACTATAGCAATCAGCCCCAGCATTTT.

The CDR3, as DNA: TGTGCCAGCAGCTTAGTCAATCAGCCCCAGCATTTT. It is translated as CASSLVNQPQHF. The chain couples TRBV7-8 to TRBJ1-5; D is unresolved. V lost 1 base to trimming and J lost 3 bases, with 1 base between them. This CDR3 comprises 12 residues. The V gene's germline CDR1 is SGHVS and CDR2 FQNEAQ.

The chain links TRBV5-1 to TRBJ2-3, with TRBD1 identical over 9 bases. Germline V CDR1 and CDR2: SGHRS, YFSETQ. The CDR3 is made up of 15 amino acids. The J segment lost 0 bases and the V segment lost 6 bases, leaving 5 bases of the junction unmatched. This CDR3 reads CASTAGTGSTDTQYF. The DNA of the CDR3 is TGCGCCAGCACCGCAGGGACAGGGAGCACAGATACGCAGTATTTT.

This clone has a single count. This rearrangement joins TRBV7-9 to TRBJ2-1; TRBD1 matches 9 bases. The CDR3 is 15 residues long. V gave up 1 base and J gave up 7 bases; unmatched junction bases: 5. The germline V gene encodes CDR1 SEHNR and CDR2 FQNEAQ (reference sequence). The CDR3, as DNA: TGTGCCAGCAGCTTAGGGTACGGGACAGGGAATGAGCAGTTCTTC. This codes for CASSLGYGTGNEQFF.

This chain joins TRBV19 and TRBJ2-3; TRBD2 is a possible D gene (7 bases). The length of the CDR3 is 12 residues. Germline CDR1 LNHDA, CDR2 SQIVND (reference sequence). V was shortened by 6 bases and J by 12 bases, with 16 bases between the two germline ends. The chain's CDR3 is CASSQRGGSQYF. The CDR3 DNA sequence: TGTGCCAGTAGCCAAAGGGGGGGGAGCCAGTATTTT.

The chain has TRBV2 and TRBJ2-7; 7 bases align to TRBD1. The CDR3 has 12 residues. With V trimmed by 5 bases and J by 6 bases, 4 bases remained unmatched. The germline V gene encodes CDR1 SNHLY and CDR2 FYNNEI. This chain's CDR3 is CASSPDRAEQYF. The CDR3, as DNA: TGTGCCAGCAGTCCTGACAGGGCCGAGCAGTACTTC.

In its sample, this clone was seen once. The V call is TRBV6-1, the J call TRBJ1-1, with D perhaps TRBD1 (5 bases). From germline, CDR1 is MNHNS and CDR2 SASEGT. The CDR3 is 13 residues long. Trimming removed 5 bases from V and 3 bases from J, with 10 bases in between. The CDR3 DNA reads TGTGCCAGCAGTCCATTGGGGCACACTGAAGCTTTCTTT. This translates into CASSPLGHTEAFF.

V is TRBV6-5 and J is TRBJ1-3, with 7 bases matching TRBD1. The length of the CDR3 is 16 residues. CDR1 and CDR2 (germline): MNHEY, SVGAGI. Trimming at V came to 0 bases and at J to 0 bases, leaving 2 bases not matched to a gene. The CDR3 loop is CASSYSDRASGNTIYF. In DNA, the CDR3 is TGTGCCAGCAGTTACTCCGACAGGGCCTCTGGAAACACCATATATTTT.